Only one count was recorded for the clone carrying this T cell receptor beta chain. The target antigen is unknown. This sample stems from a study of T cells in Graves' hyperthyroidism and ophthalmopathy. Diagnostic assessment was based on clinical symptoms, serum thyroxine and TRAb, thyroid ultrasound and orbital computed tomography. From approximately 9.3 ml of fresh peripheral blood, PBMCs were isolated. Using RNA transcripts as the source, TCR beta CDR3 regions were amplified. RT-PCR in the first round (using the HTBI primer set) targeted the TCR CDR3. TCRdb re-called the multiplex PCR reads with MiXCR, one entry per CDR3 protein. The sample comprises over 500,000 distinct CDR3 sequences, 17% of which are singletons, and around 17% rests with the top ten. The CDR3 spans 14 residues. In germline, CDR1 is MGHRA, CDR2 YSYEKL. Between the trimmed V and J ends, which lost 4 bases and 0 bases, there was a span of 10 bases.

Study-wide points: Median prediction lead before ophthalmopathy onset was about 6.3 months with the model.

The receptor's source is a woman aged 18-29 years with Graves' ophthalmopathy. The sequencing input was blood. V usage is TRBV4-1 and J usage is TRBJ2-7, with D hard to call. The CDR3 reads CASSPPDVSYEQYF. The CDR3 region has the DNA TGCGCCAGCAGCCCCCCGGACGTCTCCTACGAGCAGTACTTC.